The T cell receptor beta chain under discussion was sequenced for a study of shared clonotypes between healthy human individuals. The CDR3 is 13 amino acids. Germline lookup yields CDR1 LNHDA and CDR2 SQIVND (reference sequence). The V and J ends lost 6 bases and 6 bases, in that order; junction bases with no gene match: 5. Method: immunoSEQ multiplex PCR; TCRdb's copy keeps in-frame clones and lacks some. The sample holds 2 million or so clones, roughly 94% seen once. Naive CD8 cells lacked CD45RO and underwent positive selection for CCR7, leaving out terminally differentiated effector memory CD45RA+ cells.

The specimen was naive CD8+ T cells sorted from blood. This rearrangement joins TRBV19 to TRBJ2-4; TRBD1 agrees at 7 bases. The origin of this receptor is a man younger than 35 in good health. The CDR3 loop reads CASRDRLRNIQYF. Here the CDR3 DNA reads TGTGCCAGTAGGGACAGGCTGAGAAACATTCAGTACTTC.